This TCR beta chain came from a study of CD8 T cells in ankylosing spondylitis. Study-wide results and caveats: A motif of 8 or 9 highly homologous TCR beta variants was seen as apparently characteristic of ankylosing spondylitis blood. Reportedly, matched ankylosing spondylitis synovial fluid was significantly enriched for disease-linked clones. In reactive arthritis synovial fluid and blood, some motif variants had been reported before. CD8+ disease-linked clones were present at relatively low frequencies in blood.

As concerns this clonotype: Its antigen is unidentified.

Germline V CDR1 and CDR2: SGHAT, FQDESV (reference sequence). The CDR3 is made up of 15 amino acids. Deletions cut 4 bases from V and 0 bases from J, with 10 bases between. With molecular barcodes, quantitative 5'-RACE was used to make the TCR beta libraries. TCRdb re-derived calls from the 5' RACE reads in MiXCR, one entry per CDR3 protein. The sample lists 400,000 to 450,000 distinct CDR3 sequences, approximately 17% occurring once. The sequenced material came from blood, either unsorted or a sorted T cell fraction (not recorded which). This clonotype originated in a male donor with ankylosing spondylitis. The rearrangement joins TRBV11-1 to TRBJ1-3; D gene uncertain. The CDR3 protein is CASSSDSVSGNTIYF. The CDR3 coding sequence is TGTGCCAGCAGCTCGGATTCAGTCTCTGGAAACACCATATATTTT.